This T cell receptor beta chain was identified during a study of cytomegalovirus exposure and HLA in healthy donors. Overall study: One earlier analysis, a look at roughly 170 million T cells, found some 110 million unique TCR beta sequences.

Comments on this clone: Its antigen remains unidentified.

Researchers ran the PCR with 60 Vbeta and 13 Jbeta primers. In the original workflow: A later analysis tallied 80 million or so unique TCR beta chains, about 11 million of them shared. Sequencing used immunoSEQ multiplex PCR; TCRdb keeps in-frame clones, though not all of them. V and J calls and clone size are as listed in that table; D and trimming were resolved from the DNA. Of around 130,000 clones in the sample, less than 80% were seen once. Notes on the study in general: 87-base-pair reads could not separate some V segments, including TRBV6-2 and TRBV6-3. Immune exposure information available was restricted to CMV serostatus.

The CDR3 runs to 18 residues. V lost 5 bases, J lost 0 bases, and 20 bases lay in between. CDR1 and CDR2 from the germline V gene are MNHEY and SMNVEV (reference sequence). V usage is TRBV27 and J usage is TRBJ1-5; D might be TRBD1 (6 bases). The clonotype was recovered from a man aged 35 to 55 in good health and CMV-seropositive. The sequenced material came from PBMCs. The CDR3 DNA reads TGTGCCAGCAGTCCCGGTTGGGGGCAGGGATATAGCAATCAGCCCCAGCATTTT. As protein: CASSPGWGQGYSNQPQHF.